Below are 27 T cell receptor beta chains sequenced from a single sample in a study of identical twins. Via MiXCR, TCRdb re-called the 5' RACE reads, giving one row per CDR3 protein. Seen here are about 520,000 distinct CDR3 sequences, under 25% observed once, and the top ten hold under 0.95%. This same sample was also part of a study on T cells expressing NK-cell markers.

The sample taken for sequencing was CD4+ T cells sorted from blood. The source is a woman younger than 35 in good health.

The CDR3, as DNA: TGCGCCAGCAGAGCGCTCTCCTACAATGAGCAGTTCTTC. Protein sequence: CASRALSYNEQFF. J is TRBJ2-1 and V is TRBV5-1; D is unclear. The germline CDR1 and CDR2 sequences are SGHRS and YFSETQ. Trimming removed 5 bases at V and 0 bases at J, with 6 bases between. CDR3 length: 13 residues.

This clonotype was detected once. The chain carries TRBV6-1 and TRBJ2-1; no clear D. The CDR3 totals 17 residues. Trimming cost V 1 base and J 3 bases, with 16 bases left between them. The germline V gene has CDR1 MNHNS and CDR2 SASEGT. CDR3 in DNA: TGTGCCAGCAGTGAAGTGGTGGTCCTGGCCGGCTACAATGAGCAGTTCTTC. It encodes CASSEVVVLAGYNEQFF.

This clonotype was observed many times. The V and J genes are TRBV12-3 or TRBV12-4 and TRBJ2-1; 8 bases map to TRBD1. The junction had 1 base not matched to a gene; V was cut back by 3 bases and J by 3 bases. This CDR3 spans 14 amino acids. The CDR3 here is CASSFGQGYNEQFF. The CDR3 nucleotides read TGTGCCAGCAGTTTCGGACAGGGCTACAATGAGCAGTTCTTC.

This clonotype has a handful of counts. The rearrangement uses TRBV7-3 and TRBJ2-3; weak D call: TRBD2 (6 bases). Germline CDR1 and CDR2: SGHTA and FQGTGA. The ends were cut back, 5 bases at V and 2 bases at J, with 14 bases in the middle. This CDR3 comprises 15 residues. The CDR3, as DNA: TGTGCCAGCAGCATAATGGGGGGTGTCACAGATACGCAGTATTTT. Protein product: CASSIMGGVTDTQYF.

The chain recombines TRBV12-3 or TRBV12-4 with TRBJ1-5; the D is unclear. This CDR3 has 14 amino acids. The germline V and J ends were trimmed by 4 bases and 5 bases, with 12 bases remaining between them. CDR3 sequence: CASSSDYQYQPQHF. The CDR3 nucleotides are TGTGCCAGCAGTTCGGACTACCAATATCAGCCCCAGCATTTT.

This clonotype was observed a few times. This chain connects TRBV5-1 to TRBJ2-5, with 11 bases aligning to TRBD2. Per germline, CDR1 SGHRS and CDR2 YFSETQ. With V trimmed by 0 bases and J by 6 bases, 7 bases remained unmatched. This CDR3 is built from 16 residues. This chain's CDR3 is CASSLDSGGARKTQYF. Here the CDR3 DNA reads TGCGCCAGCAGCTTGGATAGCGGGGGGGCCCGAAAGACCCAGTACTTC.

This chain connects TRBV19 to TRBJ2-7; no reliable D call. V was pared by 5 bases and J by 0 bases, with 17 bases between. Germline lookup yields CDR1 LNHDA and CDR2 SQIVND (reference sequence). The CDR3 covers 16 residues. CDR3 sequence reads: CASSPFATGLSYEQYF. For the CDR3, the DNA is TGTGCCAGTAGTCCTTTCGCGACTGGCCTCTCCTACGAGCAGTACTTC.

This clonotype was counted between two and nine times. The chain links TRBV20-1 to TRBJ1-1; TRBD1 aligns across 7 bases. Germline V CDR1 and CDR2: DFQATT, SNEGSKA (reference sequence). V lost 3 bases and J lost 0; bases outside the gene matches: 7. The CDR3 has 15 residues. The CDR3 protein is CSARTTGAVNTEAFF. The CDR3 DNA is TGCAGTGCTAGGACTACAGGGGCGGTGAACACTGAAGCTTTCTTT.

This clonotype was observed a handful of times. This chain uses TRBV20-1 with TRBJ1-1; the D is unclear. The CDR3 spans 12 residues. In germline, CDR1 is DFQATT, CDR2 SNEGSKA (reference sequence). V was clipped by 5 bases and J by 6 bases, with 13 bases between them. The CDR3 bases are TGCAGTGCTTCGACCCGGAGAGCTGAAGCTTTCTTT. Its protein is CSASTRRAEAFF.

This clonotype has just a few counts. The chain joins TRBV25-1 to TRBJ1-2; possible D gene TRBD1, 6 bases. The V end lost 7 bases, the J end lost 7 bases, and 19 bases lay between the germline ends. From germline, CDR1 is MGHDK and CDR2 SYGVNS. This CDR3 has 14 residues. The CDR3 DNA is TGTGCCAGCACCGGGGGGGGCAGGGGCCGTGGCTACACCTTC. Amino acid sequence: CASTGGGRGRGYTF.

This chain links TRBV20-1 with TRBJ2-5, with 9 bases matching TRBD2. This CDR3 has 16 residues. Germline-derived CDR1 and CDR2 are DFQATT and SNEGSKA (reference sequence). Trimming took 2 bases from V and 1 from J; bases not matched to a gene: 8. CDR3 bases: TGCAGTGCTAGACTAGCGGGGCTGGGGGCCCAAGAGACCCAGTACTTC. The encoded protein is CSARLAGLGAQETQYF.

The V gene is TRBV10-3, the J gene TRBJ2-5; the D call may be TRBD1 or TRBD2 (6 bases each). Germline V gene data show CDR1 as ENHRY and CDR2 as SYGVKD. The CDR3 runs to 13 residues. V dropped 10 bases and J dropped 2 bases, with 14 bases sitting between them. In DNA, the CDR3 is TGTGCCAGCGGGGCCAGGGGTCAAGAGACCCAGTACTTC. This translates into CASGARGQETQYF.

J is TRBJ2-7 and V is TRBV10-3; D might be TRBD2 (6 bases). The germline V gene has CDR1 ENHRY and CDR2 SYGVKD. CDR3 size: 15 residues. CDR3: CVTRDRGTEVSEQYF. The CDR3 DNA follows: TGTGTCACACGCGATCGGGGGACGGAGGTTAGCGAGCAGTACTTC.

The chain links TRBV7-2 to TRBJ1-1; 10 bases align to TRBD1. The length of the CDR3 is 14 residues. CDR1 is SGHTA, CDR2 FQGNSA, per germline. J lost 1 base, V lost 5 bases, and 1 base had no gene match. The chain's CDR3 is CASSRQGANTEAFF. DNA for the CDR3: TGTGCCAGCAGCCGACAGGGGGCGAACACTGAAGCTTTCTTT.

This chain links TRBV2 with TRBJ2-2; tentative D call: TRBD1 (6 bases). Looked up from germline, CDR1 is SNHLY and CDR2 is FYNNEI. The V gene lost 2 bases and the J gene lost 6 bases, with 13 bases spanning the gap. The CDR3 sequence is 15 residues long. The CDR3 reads CASSERGRGPGELFF. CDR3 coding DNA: TGTGCCAGCAGTGAACGGGGCAGGGGTCCCGGGGAGCTGTTTTTT. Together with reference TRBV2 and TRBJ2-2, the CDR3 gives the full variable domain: EPEVTQTPSHQVTQMGQEVILRCVPISNHLYFYWYRQILGQKVEFLVSFYNNEISEKSEIFDDQFSVERPDGSNFTLKIRSTKLEDSAMYFCASSERGRGPGELFFGEGSRLTVL.

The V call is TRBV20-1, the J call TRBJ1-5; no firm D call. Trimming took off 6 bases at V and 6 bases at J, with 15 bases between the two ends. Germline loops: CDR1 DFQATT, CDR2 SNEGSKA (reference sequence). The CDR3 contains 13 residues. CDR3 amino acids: CSALPSNPQPQHF. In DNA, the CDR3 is TGCAGTGCCTTACCTTCAAACCCTCAGCCCCAGCATTTT.

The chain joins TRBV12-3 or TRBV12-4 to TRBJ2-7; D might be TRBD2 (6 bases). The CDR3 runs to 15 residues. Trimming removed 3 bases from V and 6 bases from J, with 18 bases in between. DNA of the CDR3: TGTGCCAGCAGTTTCCGGAGGGGAGCTATTGGCGAGCAGTACTTC. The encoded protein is CASSFRRGAIGEQYF.

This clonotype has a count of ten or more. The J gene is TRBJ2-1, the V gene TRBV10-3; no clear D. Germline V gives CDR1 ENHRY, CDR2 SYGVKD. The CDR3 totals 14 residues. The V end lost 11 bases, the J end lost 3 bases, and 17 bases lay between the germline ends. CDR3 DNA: TGTGCCGCCAGAGAGGTCGAAAACTACAATGAGCAGTTCTTC. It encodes CAAREVENYNEQFF.

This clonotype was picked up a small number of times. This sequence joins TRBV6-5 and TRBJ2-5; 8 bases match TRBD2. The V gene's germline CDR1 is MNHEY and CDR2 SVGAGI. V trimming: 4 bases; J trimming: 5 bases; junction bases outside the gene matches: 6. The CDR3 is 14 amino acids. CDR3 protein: CASSLTSVSETQYF. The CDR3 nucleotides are TGTGCCAGCAGTTTGACTAGCGTAAGCGAGACCCAGTACTTC.

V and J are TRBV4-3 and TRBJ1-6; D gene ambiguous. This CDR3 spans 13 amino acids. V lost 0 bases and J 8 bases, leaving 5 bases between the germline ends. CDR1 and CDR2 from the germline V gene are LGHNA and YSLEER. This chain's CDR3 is CASSQEPYSPLHF. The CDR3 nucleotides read TGCGCCAGCAGCCAAGAACCTTATTCACCCCTCCACTTT.

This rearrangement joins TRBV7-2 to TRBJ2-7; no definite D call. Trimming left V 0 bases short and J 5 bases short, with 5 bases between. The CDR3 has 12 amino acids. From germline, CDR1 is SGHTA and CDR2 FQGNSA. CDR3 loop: CASSLAHNEQYF. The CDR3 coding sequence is TGTGCCAGCAGCTTAGCGCACAACGAGCAGTACTTC.

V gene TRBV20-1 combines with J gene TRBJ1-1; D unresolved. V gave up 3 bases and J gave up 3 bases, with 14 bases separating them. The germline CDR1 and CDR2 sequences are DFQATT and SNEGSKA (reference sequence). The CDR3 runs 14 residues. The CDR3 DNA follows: TGCAGTGCTAGCCCTACTAGCGGCTACACTGAAGCTTTCTTT. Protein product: CSASPTSGYTEAFF.

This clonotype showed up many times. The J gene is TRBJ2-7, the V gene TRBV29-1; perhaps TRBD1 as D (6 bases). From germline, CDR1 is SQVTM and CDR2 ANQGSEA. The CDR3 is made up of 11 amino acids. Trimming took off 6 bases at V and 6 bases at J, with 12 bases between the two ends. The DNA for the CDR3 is TGCAGCGTCCAAACAGGGACCGAGCAGTACTTC. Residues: CSVQTGTEQYF.

Here the CDR3 DNA reads TGTGCCAGCAGGATTAGGACGGGACCCCTCAATGAGCAGTTCTTC. It translates to CASRIRTGPLNEQFF. The chain has TRBV11-2 and TRBJ2-1; D possibly matches TRBD1 or TRBD2 (5 bases each). The V end lost 6 bases, the J end lost 6 bases, and 18 bases lay between the germline ends. The CDR3 sequence is 15 residues long. From germline, CDR1 is SGHAT and CDR2 FQNNGV.

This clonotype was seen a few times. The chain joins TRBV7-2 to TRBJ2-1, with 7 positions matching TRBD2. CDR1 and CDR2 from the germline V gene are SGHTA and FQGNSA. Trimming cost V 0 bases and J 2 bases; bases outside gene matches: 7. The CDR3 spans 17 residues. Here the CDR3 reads CASSLASRLATYNEQFF. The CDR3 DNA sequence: TGTGCCAGCAGCTTAGCGAGTAGACTAGCCACCTACAATGAGCAGTTCTTC.

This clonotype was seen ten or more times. This CDR3 reads CASSSSGGSYNEQFF. The CDR3 DNA reads TGTGCCAGCTCATCTAGCGGGGGATCCTACAATGAGCAGTTCTTC. The V and J genes are TRBV18 and TRBJ2-1; 10 bases are shared with TRBD2. This CDR3 region has 15 residues. Germline V lookup: CDR1 KGHSH, CDR2 LQKENI. J was trimmed by 1 base and V by 5 bases; bases with no gene match: 2.

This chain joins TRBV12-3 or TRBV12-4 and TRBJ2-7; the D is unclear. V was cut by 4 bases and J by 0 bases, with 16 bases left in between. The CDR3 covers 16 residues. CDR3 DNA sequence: TGTGCCAGCAGTTGGGGAATCGGCCGATTCTCCTACGAGCAGTACTTC. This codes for CASSWGIGRFSYEQYF.